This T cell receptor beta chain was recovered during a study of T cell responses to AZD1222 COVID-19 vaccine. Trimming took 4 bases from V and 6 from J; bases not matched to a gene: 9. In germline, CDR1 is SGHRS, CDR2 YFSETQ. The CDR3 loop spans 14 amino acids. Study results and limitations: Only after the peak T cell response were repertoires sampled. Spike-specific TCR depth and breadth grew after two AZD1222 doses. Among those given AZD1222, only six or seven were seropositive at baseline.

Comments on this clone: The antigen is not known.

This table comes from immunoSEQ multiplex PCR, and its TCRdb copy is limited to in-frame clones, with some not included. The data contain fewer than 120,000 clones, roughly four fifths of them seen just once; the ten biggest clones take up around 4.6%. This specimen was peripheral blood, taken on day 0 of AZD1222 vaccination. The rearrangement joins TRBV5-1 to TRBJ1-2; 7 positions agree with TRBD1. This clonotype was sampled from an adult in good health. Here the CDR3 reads CASSPLDRENGYTF. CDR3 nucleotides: TGCGCCAGCAGCCCGCTCGACAGGGAGAATGGCTACACCTTC.